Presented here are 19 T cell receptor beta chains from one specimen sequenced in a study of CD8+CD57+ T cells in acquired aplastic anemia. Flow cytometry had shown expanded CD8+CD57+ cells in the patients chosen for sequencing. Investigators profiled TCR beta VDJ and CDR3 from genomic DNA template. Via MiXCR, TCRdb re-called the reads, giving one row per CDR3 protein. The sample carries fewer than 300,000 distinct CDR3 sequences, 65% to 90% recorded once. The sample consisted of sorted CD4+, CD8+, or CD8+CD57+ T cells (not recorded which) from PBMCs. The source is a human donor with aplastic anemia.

In DNA form, the CDR3 reads TGCAGTGCTAGAGATCATCTAGCGGGGGGGTTAGAGACCCAGTACTTC. Translation gives CSARDHLAGGLETQYF. The rearrangement uses TRBV20-1 and TRBJ2-5; 12 bases are shared with TRBD2. V shed 0 bases and J 4 bases; nucleotides not matched to a gene: 6. Germline lookup yields CDR1 DFQATT and CDR2 SNEGSKA (reference sequence). This CDR3 is 16 amino acids long.

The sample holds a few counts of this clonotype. CDR3 DNA sequence: TGTGCCACCAGTGAATCCCCGACAGGGAATACGCAGTATTTT. This translates into CATSESPTGNTQYF. The chain employs TRBV24-1 and TRBJ2-3, with TRBD1 matching over 7 bases. J gave up 7 bases and V 4 bases, and 7 bases lay outside the gene matches. Germline loops: CDR1 KGHDR, CDR2 SFDVKD. This CDR3 region has 14 residues.

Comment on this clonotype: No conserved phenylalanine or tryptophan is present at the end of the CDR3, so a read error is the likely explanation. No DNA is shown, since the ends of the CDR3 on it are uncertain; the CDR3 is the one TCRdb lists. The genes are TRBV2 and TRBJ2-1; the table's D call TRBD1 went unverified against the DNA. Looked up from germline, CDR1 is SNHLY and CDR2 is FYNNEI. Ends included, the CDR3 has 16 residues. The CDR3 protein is CASGQGGANTQDFHSG.

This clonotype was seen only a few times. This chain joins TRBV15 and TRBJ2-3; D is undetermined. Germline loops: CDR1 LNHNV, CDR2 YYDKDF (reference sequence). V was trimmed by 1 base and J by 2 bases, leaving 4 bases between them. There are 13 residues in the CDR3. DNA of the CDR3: TGTGCCACCAGCAGAGCGACCACAGATACGCAGTATTTT. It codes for CATSRATTDTQYF.

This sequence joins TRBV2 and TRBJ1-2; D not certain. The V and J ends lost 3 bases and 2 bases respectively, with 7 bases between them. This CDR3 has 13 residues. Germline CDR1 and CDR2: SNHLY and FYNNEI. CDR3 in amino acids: CASSDDQNYGYTF. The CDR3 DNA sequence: TGTGCCAGCAGTGACGACCAGAACTATGGCTACACCTTC.

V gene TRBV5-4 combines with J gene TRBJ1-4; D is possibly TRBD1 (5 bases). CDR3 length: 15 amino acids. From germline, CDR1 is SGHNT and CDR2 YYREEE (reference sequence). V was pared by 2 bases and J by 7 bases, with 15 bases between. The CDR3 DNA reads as TGTGCCAGCAGCTTTAGTAGCGGGGCAGGTGAAAAACTGTTTTTT. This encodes CASSFSSGAGEKLFF.

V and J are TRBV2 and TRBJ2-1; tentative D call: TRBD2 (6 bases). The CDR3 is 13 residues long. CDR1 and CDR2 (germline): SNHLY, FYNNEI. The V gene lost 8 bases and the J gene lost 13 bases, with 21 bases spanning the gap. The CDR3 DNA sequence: TGTGCCAGCGGCTCCGGGGGTACGGGTAGACAGTTCTTC. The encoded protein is CASGSGGTGRQFF.

The CDR3 loop is CASSFSEVNTGELFF. The DNA for the CDR3 is TGTGCCAGCAGCTTTAGTGAGGTCAACACCGGGGAGCTGTTTTTT. The chain employs TRBV5-4 and TRBJ2-2; D is undetermined. The length of the CDR3 is 15 residues. Trimming took off 2 bases at V and 2 bases at J, with 10 bases between the two ends. Germline CDR1 is SGHNT and CDR2 is YYREEE (reference sequence).

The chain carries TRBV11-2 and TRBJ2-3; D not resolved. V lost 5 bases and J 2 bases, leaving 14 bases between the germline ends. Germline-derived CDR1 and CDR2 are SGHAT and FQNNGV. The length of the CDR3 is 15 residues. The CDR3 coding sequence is TGTGCCAGCAGCCCCTCCGCCTACGTCACAGATACGCAGTATTTT. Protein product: CASSPSAYVTDTQYF.

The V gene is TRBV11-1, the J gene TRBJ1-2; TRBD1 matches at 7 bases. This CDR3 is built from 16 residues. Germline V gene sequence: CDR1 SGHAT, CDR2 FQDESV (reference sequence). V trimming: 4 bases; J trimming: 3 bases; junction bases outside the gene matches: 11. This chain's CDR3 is CASSSGGRRLDYGYTF. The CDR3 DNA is TGTGCCAGCAGCTCAGGGGGGAGGCGCTTGGACTATGGCTACACCTTC. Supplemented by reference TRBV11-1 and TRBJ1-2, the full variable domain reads EAEVAQSPRYKITEKSQAVAFWCDPISGHATLYWYRQILGQGPELLVQFQDESVVDDSQLPKDRFSAERLKGVDSTLKIQPAELGDSAMYLCASSSGGRRLDYGYTFGSGTRLTVV.

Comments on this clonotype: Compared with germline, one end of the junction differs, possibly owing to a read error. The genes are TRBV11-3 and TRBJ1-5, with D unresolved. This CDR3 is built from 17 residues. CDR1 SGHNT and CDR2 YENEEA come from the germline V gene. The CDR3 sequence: CASSLNLEEDSNQPQHF. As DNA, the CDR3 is TGTGCCAGTAGCTTAAATTTGGAAGAGGACAGCAATCAGCCCCAGCATTTT. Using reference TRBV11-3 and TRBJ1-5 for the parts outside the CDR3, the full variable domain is EAGVVQSPRYKIIEKKQPVAFWCNPISGHNTLYWYLQNLGQGPELLIRYENEEAVDDSQLPKDRFSAERLKGVDSTLKIQPAELGDSAVYLCASSLNLEEDSNQPQHFGDGTRLSIL.

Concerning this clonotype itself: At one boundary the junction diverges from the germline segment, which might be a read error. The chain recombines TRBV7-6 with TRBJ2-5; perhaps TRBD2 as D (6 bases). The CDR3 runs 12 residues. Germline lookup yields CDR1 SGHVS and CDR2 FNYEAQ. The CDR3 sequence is CAVSLAAGTHVF. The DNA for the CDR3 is TGTGCCGTTAGTTTAGCGGCGGGGACCCATGTTTTC.

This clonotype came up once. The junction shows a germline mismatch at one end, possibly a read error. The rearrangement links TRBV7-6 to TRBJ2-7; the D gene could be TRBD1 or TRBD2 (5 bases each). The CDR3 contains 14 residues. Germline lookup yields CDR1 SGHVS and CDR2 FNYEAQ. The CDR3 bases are TGTGCCAGCAGCGGCCGGGGCGTGGCCAACGAGAAGTACTTC. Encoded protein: CASSGRGVANEKYF.

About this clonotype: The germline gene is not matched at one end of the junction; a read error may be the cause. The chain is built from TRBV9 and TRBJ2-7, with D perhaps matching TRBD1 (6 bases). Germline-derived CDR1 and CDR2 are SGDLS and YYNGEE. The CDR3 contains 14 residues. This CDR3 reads CASSYSWTDNDQYF. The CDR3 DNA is TGTGCCAGCAGTTACTCGTGGACAGATAACGACCAGTACTTC.

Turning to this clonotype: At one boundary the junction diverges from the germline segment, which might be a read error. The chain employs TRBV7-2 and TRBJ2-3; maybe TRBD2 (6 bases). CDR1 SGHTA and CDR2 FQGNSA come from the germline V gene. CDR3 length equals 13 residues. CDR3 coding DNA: TGTGCCAGCAACTACGGGGGAACAGACACGCAGTATTTT. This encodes CASNYGGTDTQYF.

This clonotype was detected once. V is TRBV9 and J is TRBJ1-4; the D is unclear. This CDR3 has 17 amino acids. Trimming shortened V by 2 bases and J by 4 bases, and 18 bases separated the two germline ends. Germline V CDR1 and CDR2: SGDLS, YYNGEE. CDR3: CASSVSSEEQINEKLFF. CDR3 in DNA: TGTGCCAGCAGCGTGTCTTCAGAAGAACAAATTAATGAAAAACTGTTTTTT.

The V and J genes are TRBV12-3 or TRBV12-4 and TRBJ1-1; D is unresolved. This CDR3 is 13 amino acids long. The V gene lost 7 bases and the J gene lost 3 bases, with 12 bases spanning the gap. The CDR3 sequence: CASNLRGYTEAFF. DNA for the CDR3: TGTGCCAGCAACCTGAGAGGGTACACTGAAGCTTTCTTT.

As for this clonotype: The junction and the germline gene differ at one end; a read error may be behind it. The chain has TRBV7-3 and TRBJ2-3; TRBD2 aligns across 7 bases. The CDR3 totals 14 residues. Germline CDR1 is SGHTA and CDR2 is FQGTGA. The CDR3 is CASTGGCGPVAHCF. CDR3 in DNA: TGTGCTAGCACCGGGGGGTGTGGTCCGGTTGCGCATTGTTTT.

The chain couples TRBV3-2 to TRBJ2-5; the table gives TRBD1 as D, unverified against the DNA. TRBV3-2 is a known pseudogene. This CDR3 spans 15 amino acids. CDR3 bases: TGTGCCAGCAGCTTAAGCGGACAGGGGGGGGAGACCCAGTACTTC. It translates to CASSLSGQGGETQYF.